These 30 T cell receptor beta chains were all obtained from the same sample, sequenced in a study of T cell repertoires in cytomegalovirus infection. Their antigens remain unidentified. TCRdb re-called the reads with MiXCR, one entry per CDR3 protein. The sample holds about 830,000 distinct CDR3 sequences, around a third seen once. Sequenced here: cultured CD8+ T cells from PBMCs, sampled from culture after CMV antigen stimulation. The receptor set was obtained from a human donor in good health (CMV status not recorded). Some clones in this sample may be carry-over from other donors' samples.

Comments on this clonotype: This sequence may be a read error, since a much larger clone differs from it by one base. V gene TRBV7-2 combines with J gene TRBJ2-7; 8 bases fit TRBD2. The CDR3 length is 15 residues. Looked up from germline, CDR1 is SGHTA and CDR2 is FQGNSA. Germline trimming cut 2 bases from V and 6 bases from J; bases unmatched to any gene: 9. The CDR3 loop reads CASSLNGGASIEQYV. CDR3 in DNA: TGTGCCAGCAGCTTAAACGGGGGGGCGTCTATCGAGCAGTACGTC.

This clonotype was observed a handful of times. The CDR3 DNA reads TGTGCCAGCAGAAGTGGCGGGGGCCGCACAGATACGCAGTATTTT. This gives the protein CASRSGGGRTDTQYF. The V gene is TRBV7-9, the J gene TRBJ2-3, with a tentative D call TRBD2 (7 bases). CDR1 and CDR2 from the germline V gene are SEHNR and FQNEAQ (reference sequence). The V gene lost 6 bases and the J gene lost 1 base, with 14 bases spanning the gap. The CDR3 spans 15 residues.

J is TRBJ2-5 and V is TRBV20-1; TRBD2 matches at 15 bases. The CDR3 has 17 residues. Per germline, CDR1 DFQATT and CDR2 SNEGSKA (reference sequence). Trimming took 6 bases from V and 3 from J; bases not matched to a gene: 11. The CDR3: CSAPGLAGGGGEETQYF. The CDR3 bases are TGCAGTGCCCCGGGACTAGCGGGGGGAGGTGGTGAAGAGACCCAGTACTTC.

The CDR3 nucleotides are TGCGCCAGCAGCTTGCAACAGGACAATGAGCAGTTCTTC. Translated: CASSLQQDNEQFF. This chain uses TRBV5-1 with TRBJ2-1, with D perhaps matching TRBD1 (5 bases). This CDR3 spans 13 amino acids. CDR1 is SGHRS and CDR2 is YFSETQ in the germline V gene. Trimming cost V 1 base and J 5 bases, with 7 bases left between them.

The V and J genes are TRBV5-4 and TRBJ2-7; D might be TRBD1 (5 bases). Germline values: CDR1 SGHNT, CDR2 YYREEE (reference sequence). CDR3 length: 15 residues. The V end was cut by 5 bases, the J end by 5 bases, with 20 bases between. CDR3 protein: CASSQLRAHYDEQYF. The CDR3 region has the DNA TGTGCCAGCAGTCAACTCAGGGCACACTACGACGAGCAGTACTTC.

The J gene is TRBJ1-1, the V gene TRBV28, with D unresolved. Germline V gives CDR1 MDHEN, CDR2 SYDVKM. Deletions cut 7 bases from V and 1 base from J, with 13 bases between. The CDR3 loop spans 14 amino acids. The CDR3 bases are TGTGCCAGCACGCCCAATCTCCCGAACACTGAAGCTTTCTTT. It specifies CASTPNLPNTEAFF.

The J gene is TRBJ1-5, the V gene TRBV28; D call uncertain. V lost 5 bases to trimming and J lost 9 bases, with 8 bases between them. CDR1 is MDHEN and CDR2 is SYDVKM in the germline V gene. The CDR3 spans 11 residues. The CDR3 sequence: CASSLPGPQHF. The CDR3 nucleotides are TGTGCCAGCAGTCTCCCAGGGCCCCAGCATTTT.

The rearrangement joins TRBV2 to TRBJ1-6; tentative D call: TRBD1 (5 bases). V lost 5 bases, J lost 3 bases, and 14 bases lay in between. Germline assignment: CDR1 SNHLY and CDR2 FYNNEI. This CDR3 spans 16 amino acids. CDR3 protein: CASSLRQGGYNSPLHF. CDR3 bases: TGTGCCAGCAGTCTCCGTCAGGGAGGCTATAATTCACCCCTCCACTTT.

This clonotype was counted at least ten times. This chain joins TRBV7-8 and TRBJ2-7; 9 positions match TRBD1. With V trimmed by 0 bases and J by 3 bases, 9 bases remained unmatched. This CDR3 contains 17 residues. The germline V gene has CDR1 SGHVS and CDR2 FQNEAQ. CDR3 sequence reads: CASSLARLGQGNYEQYF. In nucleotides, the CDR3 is TGTGCCAGCAGCTTAGCGCGGCTTGGACAGGGGAACTACGAGCAGTACTTC.

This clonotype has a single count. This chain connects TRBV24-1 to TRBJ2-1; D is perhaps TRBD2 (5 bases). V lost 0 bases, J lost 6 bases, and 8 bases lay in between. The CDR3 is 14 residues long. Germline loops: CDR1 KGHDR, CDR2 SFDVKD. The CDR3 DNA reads TGTGCCACCAGTGATTTGGGCGGGTTCAATGAGCAGTTCTTC. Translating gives CATSDLGGFNEQFF.

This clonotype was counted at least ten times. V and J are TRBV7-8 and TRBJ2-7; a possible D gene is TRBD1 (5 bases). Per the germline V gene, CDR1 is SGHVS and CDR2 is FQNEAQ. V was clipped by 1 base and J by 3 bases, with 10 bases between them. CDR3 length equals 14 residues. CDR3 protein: CASSLEGSGYEQYF. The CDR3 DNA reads TGTGCCAGCAGCTTAGAGGGGTCCGGCTACGAGCAGTACTTC.

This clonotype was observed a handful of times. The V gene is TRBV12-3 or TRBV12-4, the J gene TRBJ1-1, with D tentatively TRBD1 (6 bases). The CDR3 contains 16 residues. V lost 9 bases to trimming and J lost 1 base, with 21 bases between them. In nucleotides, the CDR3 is TGTGCCAGTCCTCCCATTGGGGGGCCCTCGAACACTGAAGCTTTCTTT. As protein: CASPPIGGPSNTEAFF.

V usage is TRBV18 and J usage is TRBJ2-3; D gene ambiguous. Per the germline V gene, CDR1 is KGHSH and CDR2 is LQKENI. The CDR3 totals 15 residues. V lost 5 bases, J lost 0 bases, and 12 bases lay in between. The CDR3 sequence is CASSAQTVSTDTQYF. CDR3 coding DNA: TGTGCCAGCTCAGCACAAACCGTTAGCACAGATACGCAGTATTTT.

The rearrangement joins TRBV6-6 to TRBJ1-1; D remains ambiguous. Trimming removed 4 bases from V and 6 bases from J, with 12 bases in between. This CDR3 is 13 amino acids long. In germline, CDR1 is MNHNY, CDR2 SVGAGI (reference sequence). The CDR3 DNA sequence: TGTGCCAGCAGTTTAGTGGGGTTGGCTGAAGCTTTCTTT. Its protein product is CASSLVGLAEAFF.

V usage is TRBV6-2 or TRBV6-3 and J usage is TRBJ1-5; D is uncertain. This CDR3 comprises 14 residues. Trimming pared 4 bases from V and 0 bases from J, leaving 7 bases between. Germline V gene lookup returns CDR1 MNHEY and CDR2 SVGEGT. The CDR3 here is CASSFRDSNQPQHF. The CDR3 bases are TGTGCCAGCAGTTTCCGGGATAGCAATCAGCCCCAGCATTTT.

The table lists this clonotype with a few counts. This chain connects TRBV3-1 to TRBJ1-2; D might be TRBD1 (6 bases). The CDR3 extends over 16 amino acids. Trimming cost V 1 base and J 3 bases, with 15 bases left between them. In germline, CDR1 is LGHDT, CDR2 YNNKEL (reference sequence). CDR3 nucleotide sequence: TGTGCCAGCAGCCAAGCATTTACCAGGGGAGACTATGGCTACACCTTC. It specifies CASSQAFTRGDYGYTF. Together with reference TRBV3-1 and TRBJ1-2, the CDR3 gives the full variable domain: DTAVSQTPKYLVTQMGNDKSIKCEQNLGHDTMYWYKQDSKKFLKIMFSYNNKELIINETVPNRFSPKSPDKAHLNLHINSLELGDSAVYFCASSQAFTRGDYGYTFGSGTRLTVV.

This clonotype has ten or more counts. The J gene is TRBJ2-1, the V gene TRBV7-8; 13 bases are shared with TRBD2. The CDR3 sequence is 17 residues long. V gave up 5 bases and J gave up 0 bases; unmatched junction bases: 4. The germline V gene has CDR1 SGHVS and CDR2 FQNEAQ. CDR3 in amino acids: CASSGTSGTLSYNEQFF. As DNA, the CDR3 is TGTGCCAGCAGCGGGACTAGCGGGACCCTCTCCTACAATGAGCAGTTCTTC.

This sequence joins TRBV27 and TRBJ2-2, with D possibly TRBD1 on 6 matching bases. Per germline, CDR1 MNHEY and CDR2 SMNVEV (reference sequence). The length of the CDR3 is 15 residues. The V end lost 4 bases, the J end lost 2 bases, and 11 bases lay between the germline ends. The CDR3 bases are TGTGCCAGCAGTTCATACAGGGTAAACACCGGGGAGCTGTTTTTT. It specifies CASSSYRVNTGELFF.

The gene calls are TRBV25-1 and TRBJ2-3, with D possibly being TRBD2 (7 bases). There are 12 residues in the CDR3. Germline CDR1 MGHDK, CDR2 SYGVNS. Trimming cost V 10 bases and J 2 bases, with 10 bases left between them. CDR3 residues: CAMRGPTDTQYF. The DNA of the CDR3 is TGTGCCATGCGGGGGCCCACAGATACGCAGTATTTT.

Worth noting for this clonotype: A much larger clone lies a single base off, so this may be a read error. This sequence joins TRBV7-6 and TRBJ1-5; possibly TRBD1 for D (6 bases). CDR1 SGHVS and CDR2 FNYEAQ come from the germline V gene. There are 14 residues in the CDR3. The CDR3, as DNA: TGTGCCGGCAGCCCACAGGGTCGCAATCAGCCCCAGCATTTT. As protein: CAGSPQGRNQPQHF.

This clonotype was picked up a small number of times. The CDR3 region is CASQGRENYGYTF. Here the CDR3 DNA reads TGTGCCAGCCAGGGGCGGGAAAACTATGGCTACACCTTC. V and J are TRBV19 and TRBJ1-2, with D possibly being TRBD1 (6 bases). V lost 9 bases, J lost 2 bases, and 13 bases lay in between. Germline CDR1 LNHDA, CDR2 SQIVND (reference sequence). The CDR3 has 13 residues.

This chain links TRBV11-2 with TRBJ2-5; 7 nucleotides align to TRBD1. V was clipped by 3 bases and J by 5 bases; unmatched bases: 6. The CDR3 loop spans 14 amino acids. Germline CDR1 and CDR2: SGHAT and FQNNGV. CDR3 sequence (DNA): TGTGCCAGCAGCTTGACAGGGATCCACGAGACCCAGTACTTC. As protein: CASSLTGIHETQYF.

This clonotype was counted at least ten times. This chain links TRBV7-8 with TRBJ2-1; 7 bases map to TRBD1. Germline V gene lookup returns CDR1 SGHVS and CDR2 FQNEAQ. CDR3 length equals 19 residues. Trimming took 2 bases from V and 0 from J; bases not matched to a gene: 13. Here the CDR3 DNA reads TGTGCCAGCAGCTTATCAAGACAGGGCTCCTTCAGCTCCTACAATGAGCAGTTCTTC. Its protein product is CASSLSRQGSFSSYNEQFF.

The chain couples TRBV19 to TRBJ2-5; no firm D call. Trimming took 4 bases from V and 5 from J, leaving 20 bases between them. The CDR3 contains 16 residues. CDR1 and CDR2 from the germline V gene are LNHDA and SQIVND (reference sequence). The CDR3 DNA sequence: TGTGCCAGTAGTAACCGGATGGGTTTTGGTGGGGAGACCCAGTACTTC. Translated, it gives CASSNRMGFGGETQYF.

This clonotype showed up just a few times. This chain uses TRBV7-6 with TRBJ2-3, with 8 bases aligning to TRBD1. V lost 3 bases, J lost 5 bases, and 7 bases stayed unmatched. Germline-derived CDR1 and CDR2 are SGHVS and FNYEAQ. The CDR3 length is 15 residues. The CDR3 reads CASSFRDRFIDTQYF. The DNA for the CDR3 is TGTGCCAGCAGCTTCCGGGACAGGTTCATAGATACGCAGTATTTT.

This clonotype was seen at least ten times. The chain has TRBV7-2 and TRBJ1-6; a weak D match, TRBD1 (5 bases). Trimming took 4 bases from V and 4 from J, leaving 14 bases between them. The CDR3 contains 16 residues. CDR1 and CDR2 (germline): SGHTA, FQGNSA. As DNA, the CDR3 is TGTGCCAGCAGCTCCCCCCGCGGGGGGTATAATTCACCCCTCCACTTT. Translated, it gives CASSSPRGGYNSPLHF.

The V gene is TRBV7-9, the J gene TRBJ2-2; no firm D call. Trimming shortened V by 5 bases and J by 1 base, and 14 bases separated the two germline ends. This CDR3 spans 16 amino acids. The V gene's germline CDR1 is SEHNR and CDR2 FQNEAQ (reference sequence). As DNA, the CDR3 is TGTGCCAGCAGCCGGAAAAGTTGGGAGAACACCGGGGAGCTGTTTTTT. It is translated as CASSRKSWENTGELFF.

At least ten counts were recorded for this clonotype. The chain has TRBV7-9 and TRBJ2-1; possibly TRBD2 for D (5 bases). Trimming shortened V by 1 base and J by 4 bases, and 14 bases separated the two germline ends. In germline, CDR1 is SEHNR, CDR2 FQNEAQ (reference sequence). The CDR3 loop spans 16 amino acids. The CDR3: CASSLGEDWVYNEQFF. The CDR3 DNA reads TGTGCCAGCAGCTTAGGCGAGGACTGGGTATACAATGAGCAGTTCTTC.

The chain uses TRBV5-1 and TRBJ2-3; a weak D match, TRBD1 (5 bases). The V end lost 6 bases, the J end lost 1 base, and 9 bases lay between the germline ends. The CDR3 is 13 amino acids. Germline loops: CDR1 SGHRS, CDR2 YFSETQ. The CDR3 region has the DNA TGCGCCAGCAAGAAAGGGGGCACAGATACGCAGTATTTT. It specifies CASKKGGTDTQYF.

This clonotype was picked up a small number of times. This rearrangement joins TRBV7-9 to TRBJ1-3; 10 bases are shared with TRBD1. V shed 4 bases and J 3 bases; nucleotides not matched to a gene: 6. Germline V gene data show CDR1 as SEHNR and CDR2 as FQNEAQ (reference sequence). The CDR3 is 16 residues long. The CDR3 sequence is CASSSPGQGRGNTIYF. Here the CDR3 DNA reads TGTGCCAGCAGCTCACCGGGACAGGGGCGTGGAAACACCATATATTTT.